These 15 T cell receptor beta chains were sequenced from one sample in a study of blood T cell repertoires in COVID-19. The method was immunoSEQ multiplex PCR; TCRdb's version includes in-frame clones alone and lacks a portion of them. The repertoire holds some 150,000 clones, with around 83% as singletons. Sequenced: peripheral blood. The source is a woman aged 60-75 years with acute or convalescent COVID-19.

This clone is a singleton in its sample. The chain carries TRBV7-6 and TRBJ2-3, with TRBD1 matching over 8 bases. The CDR3 loop spans 15 amino acids. The V gene end was trimmed by 1 base and the J gene end by 1 base; junction bases not matched to a gene: 1. Germline CDR1 SGHVS, CDR2 FNYEAQ. In DNA, the CDR3 is TGTGCCAGCAGCTTAGTGGACAGGGGCACAGATACGCAGTATTTT. This encodes CASSLVDRGTDTQYF.

The chain combines TRBV12-5 with TRBJ2-3, with D maybe TRBD1 (5 bases). Germline V CDR1 and CDR2: LGHNT, FRNRAP. The CDR3 consists of 13 residues. Trimming left V 8 bases short and J 0 bases short, with 9 bases between. CDR3 sequence (DNA): TGTGCTAGTCTCAAGGGGAGCACAGATACGCAGTATTTT. Translated, it gives CASLKGSTDTQYF.

This rearrangement joins TRBV5-1 to TRBJ2-1; TRBD2 agrees at 9 bases. V shed 4 bases and J 3 bases; nucleotides not matched to a gene: 8. The V gene's germline CDR1 is SGHRS and CDR2 YFSETQ. This CDR3 region has 16 residues. The CDR3 loop is CASSGGGDLLYNEQFF. The CDR3 nucleotides read TGCGCCAGCAGCGGCGGGGGGGACCTCCTCTACAATGAGCAGTTCTTC.

There are many counts of this clone. The gene calls are TRBV28 and TRBJ2-5; 10 bases match TRBD2. The CDR3 has 17 amino acids. The ends lost 2 bases at V and 2 bases at J; junction bases unmatched: 8. Germline CDR1 is MDHEN and CDR2 is SYDVKM. The CDR3 bases are TGTGCCAGCAGTTTACTAGCGGGGGCCCCCCCACAAGAGACCCAGTACTTC. Its translation: CASSLLAGAPPQETQYF. Filled out from reference TRBV28 and TRBJ2-5, the complete variable domain reads DVKVTQSSRYLVKRTGEKVFLECVQDMDHENMFWYRQDPGLGLRLIYFSYDVKMKEKGDIPEGYSVSREKKERFSLILESASTNQTSMYLCASSLLAGAPPQETQYFGPGTRLLVL.

This chain joins TRBV19 and TRBJ2-7; D uncertain. The CDR3 is made up of 11 amino acids. The V gene lost 4 bases and the J gene lost 4 bases, with 5 bases spanning the gap. Germline CDR1 and CDR2: LNHDA and SQIVND (reference sequence). Here the CDR3 reads CASSTGYEQYF. DNA for the CDR3: TGTGCCAGTAGTACCGGGTACGAGCAGTACTTC.

This clone came up once. V and J are TRBV15 and TRBJ2-7; the match to TRBD2 covers 7 bases. In germline, CDR1 is LNHNV, CDR2 YYDKDF (reference sequence). The CDR3 extends over 17 amino acids. V lost 8 bases and J lost 3; bases outside the gene matches: 19. Written as DNA, the CDR3 is TGTGCCACCTCGTACAAAACGGGGGGACCTACAATCTACGAGCAGTACTTC. Translated: CATSYKTGGPTIYEQYF.

The genes are TRBV6-1 and TRBJ1-2; D is unresolved. Germline V lookup: CDR1 MNHNS, CDR2 SASEGT. CDR3 length equals 14 residues. V lost 2 bases, J lost 4 bases, and 11 bases lay in between. The chain's CDR3 is CASSERERIYGYTF. In DNA form, the CDR3 reads TGTGCCAGCAGTGAACGGGAGCGGATCTATGGCTACACCTTC.

This clone appeared once. This chain joins TRBV25-1 and TRBJ1-2; D gene ambiguous. In germline, CDR1 is MGHDK, CDR2 SYGVNS. CDR3 length: 16 amino acids. V shed 2 bases and J shed 3 bases, with 16 bases lying between them. CDR3: CASSEILTSGDYGYTF. The CDR3 DNA is TGTGCCAGCAGTGAAATACTGACCTCCGGGGACTATGGCTACACCTTC.

J is TRBJ1-4 and V is TRBV5-1, with TRBD1 identical over 9 bases. The CDR3 contains 14 residues. With 6 bases clipped from V and 4 bases from J, the junction kept 4 bases outside the gene matches. The germline V gene encodes CDR1 SGHRS and CDR2 YFSETQ. This chain's CDR3 is CASTPGQGNEKLFF. The CDR3 DNA follows: TGCGCCAGCACCCCGGGACAGGGTAATGAAAAACTGTTTTTT.

As concerns this clone: The germline gene is not matched at one end of the junction; a read error may be the cause. The V call is TRBV11-2, the J call TRBJ2-7; the D gene is possibly TRBD2 (6 bases). The germline V gene encodes CDR1 SGHAT and CDR2 FQNNGV. The CDR3 consists of 18 residues. The CDR3 nucleotides read TGTGCCGGCAGCTTACGGGCGGTGGGCGGGGCCAGCTCCTACGAGCAGTACTTC. It translates to CAGSLRAVGGASSYEQYF. Using reference TRBV11-2 and TRBJ2-7 for the parts outside the CDR3, the full variable domain is EAGVAQSPRYKIIEKRQSVAFWCNPISGHATLYWYQQILGQGPKLLIQFQNNGVVDDSQLPKDRFSAERLKGVDSTLKIQPAKLEDSAVYLCAGSLRAVGGASSYEQYFGPGTRLTVT.

J is TRBJ1-5 and V is TRBV4-3, with 10 bases identical to TRBD1. Germline V CDR1 and CDR2: LGHNA, YSLEER. The V segment lost 3 bases and the J segment 11 bases; nucleotides outside the gene matches: 13. This CDR3 spans 16 amino acids. The CDR3 coding sequence is TGCGCCAGCAGCCAGGTGCCGGGACAGGGGCCAGGGGCCCAGCATTTT. Encoded protein: CASSQVPGQGPGAQHF.

This sequence joins TRBV2 and TRBJ2-5, with 11 bases matching TRBD2. CDR3 size: 13 residues. CDR1 and CDR2 (germline): SNHLY, FYNNEI. J gave up 14 bases and V 3 bases, and 8 bases lay outside the gene matches. The CDR3 bases are TGTGCCAGCAGTGATAGCGGGGGGGCCATAATTTACTTC. It yields the protein CASSDSGGAIIYF.

This chain joins TRBV10-1 and TRBJ1-4, with TRBD1 matching over 7 bases. With 0 bases clipped from V and 6 bases from J, the junction kept 4 bases outside the gene matches. Germline assignment: CDR1 WNHNN and CDR2 SYGVQD (reference sequence). The CDR3 has 15 amino acids. The CDR3 protein is CASSESRGPDEKLFF. In nucleotides, the CDR3 is TGCGCCAGCAGTGAGTCGAGGGGGCCAGATGAAAAACTGTTTTTT.

The V call is TRBV6-5, the J call TRBJ1-2, with 8 bases lining up with TRBD1. The V gene end was trimmed by 6 bases and the J gene end by 8 bases; junction bases not matched to a gene: 5. Per the germline V gene, CDR1 is MNHEY and CDR2 is SVGAGI. The CDR3 runs to 12 residues. This CDR3 reads CASSGTGRGYTF. The DNA of the CDR3 is TGTGCCAGCAGCGGGACAGGTCGAGGCTACACCTTC.

In its sample, this clone was seen once. The chain combines TRBV7-8 with TRBJ2-7; TRBD1 aligns across 7 bases. The V gene end was trimmed by 3 bases and the J gene end by 3 bases; junction bases not matched to a gene: 2. The CDR3 totals 13 residues. CDR1 is SGHVS and CDR2 is FQNEAQ in the germline V gene. CDR3 protein: CASSLTGIYEQYF. The CDR3 DNA reads TGTGCCAGCAGCTTGACAGGGATCTACGAGCAGTACTTC.